This TCR beta chain originates from a study of identical twins. Study-wide findings and caveats: Analyses of zero insertions could be partly confounded by invariant MAIT and iNKT cells.

The V and J ends lost 2 bases and 4 bases, in that order; junction bases with no gene match: 6. The CDR3 spans 16 residues. Germline CDR1 is KGHDR and CDR2 is SFDVKD. A universal primer site came from template switching; cDNA carried unique molecular identifiers. A single record per CDR3 protein comes from TCRdb applying MiXCR to the 5' RACE reads. This table has some 500,000 distinct CDR3 sequences, less than 25% appearing once. This clonotype was seen more than once but under ten times. The target antigen is unknown. This same sample was also taken into another study, of T cells expressing NK-cell markers. Turning to that study: From sorted CD3+CD56+NKG2C+, CD3+CD56+NKG2C- and CD3+CD56-NKG2C+ T cells came the TCR beta repertoires.

The rearrangement links TRBV24-1 to TRBJ2-3, with 9 bases fitting TRBD1. The sequencing input was CD4+ T cells sorted from blood. This receptor was obtained from a woman between 18 and 29 years old in good health. The CDR3 DNA is TGTGCCACCAGTGATTCGGGACAGGGTACGGCAGATACGCAGTATTTT. It codes for CATSDSGQGTADTQYF.